These 7 T cell receptor beta chains share one sample of origin, sequenced in a study of blood T cells in healthy people across ages. Primers used in a second PCR of about 7 to 12 cycles were a sample-barcoded 5' primer and a J-beta primer mix. TCRdb processed the 5' RACE reads anew with MiXCR; each CDR3 protein has one entry. The repertoire holds 1,100,000 or so distinct CDR3 sequences, with 35% to 50% as singletons. Specimen: blood. The receptors stem from a woman between 55 and 75 years old in good health.

This clonotype has only a few counts. This chain uses TRBV7-3 with TRBJ2-1; D is undetermined. V lost 2 bases to trimming and J lost 0 bases, with 8 bases between them. The CDR3 has 15 residues. Germline V lookup: CDR1 SGHTA, CDR2 FQGTGA. The CDR3, as DNA: TGTGCCAGCAGCTTAGGTCCCCCCTCCTACAATGAGCAGTTCTTC. Translated, it gives CASSLGPPSYNEQFF. Full variable domain (missing parts from reference TRBV7-3 and TRBJ2-1): GAGVSQTPSNKVTEKGKYVELRCDPISGHTALYWYRQSLGQGPEFLIYFQGTGAADDSGLPNDRFFAVRPEGSVSTLKIQRTERGDSAVYLCASSLGPPSYNEQFFGPGTRLTVL.

This clonotype was detected only a few times. This chain joins TRBV16 and TRBJ2-5, with D possibly TRBD1 on 6 matching bases. V was shortened by 1 base and J by 4 bases, with 16 bases between the two germline ends. The CDR3 has 16 residues. Germline V lookup: CDR1 KGHSY, CDR2 FQNENV. CDR3 sequence reads: CASSQFPTGSRETQYF. The DNA for the CDR3 is TGTGCCAGCAGCCAATTTCCAACAGGGTCCCGAGAGACCCAGTACTTC.

Note on this clonotype: A read error may produce the germline difference seen at one junction end. The chain carries TRBV11-3 and TRBJ1-1; D remains ambiguous. The CDR3 is 13 amino acids. Germline V gives CDR1 SGHNT, CDR2 YENEEA. CDR3 sequence reads: CANSTLPNTEAFF. CDR3 DNA: TGTGCCAACAGCACTTTACCAAACACTGAAGCTTTCTTT.

This clonotype was found once. The V call is TRBV27, the J call TRBJ2-7, with no clear D. The length of the CDR3 is 14 residues. V lost 3 bases and J lost 4, with 13 bases in between. From germline, CDR1 is MNHEY and CDR2 SMNVEV (reference sequence). The CDR3 region is CASSFRSAAYEQYF. CDR3 nucleotides: TGTGCCAGCAGTTTTAGGTCAGCCGCGTACGAGCAGTACTTC.

The chain carries TRBV30 and TRBJ2-2; maybe TRBD2 (6 bases). Germline CDR1 and CDR2: GTSNPN and SVGIG (reference sequence). The V end was cut by 4 bases, the J end by 7 bases, with 13 bases between. This CDR3 comprises 13 residues. CDR3 in amino acids: CAWTRGTFGELFF. Written as DNA, the CDR3 is TGTGCCTGGACCCGGGGGACCTTCGGGGAGCTGTTTTTT.

This clonotype has just a few counts. This rearrangement joins TRBV7-9 to TRBJ2-5; perhaps TRBD1 as D (6 bases). V was cut by 1 base and J by 0 bases, with 12 bases left in between. CDR3 length: 16 amino acids. Germline lookup yields CDR1 SEHNR and CDR2 FQNEAQ (reference sequence). The CDR3 nucleotides read TGTGCCAGCAGCTTAGGCGCAGGGGCCTACCAAGAGACCCAGTACTTC. This codes for CASSLGAGAYQETQYF.

The rearrangement uses TRBV4-1 and TRBJ2-5, with 7 nucleotides matching TRBD2. Germline-derived CDR1 and CDR2 are MGHRA and YSYEKL. V lost 1 base, J lost 11 bases, and 13 bases stayed unmatched. CDR3 size: 15 residues. CDR3 loop: CASSQASGRYNEQYF. CDR3 nucleotide sequence: TGCGCCAGCAGCCAAGCTAGCGGACGCTACAATGAGCAGTACTTC.